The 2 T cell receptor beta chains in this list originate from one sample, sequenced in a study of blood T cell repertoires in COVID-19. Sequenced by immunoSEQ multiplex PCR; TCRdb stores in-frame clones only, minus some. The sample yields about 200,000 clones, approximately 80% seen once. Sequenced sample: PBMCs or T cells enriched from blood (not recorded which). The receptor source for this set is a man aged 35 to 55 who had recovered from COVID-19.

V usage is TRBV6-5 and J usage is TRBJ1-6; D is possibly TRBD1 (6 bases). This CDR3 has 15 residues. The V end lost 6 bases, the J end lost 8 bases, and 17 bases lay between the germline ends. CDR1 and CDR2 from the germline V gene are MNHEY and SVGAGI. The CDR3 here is CASRAPRGGDSPLHF. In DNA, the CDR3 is TGTGCCAGCAGAGCTCCCAGGGGAGGGGATTCACCCCTCCACTTT.

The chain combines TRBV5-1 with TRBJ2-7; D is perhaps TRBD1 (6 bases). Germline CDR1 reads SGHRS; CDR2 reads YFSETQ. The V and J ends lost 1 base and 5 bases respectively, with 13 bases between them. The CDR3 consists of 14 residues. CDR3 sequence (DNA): TGCGCCAGCAGCTTGAGATCAGGGGATAACGAGCAGTACTTC. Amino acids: CASSLRSGDNEQYF.